Shown below are 27 T cell receptor beta chains from a single sample sequenced in a study of a mutant IDH1 vaccine in newly diagnosed glioma. These receptors have no known antigen. Documented time point: week 5, during vaccination. It was 300 ug of mutant IDH1 20-mer peptide that made up each vaccine dose, given with topical imiquimod. Assay: immunoSEQ multiplex PCR; the TCRdb copy retains only in-frame clones and omits some. The sample shows some 55,000 clones, just under 90% of them seen only once. Sequenced here: PBMCs, sampled from a glioma patient whose treatment included an IDH1 peptide vaccine. These receptors came from a woman in her forties with glioma.

V usage is TRBV6-1 and J usage is TRBJ1-5, with D possibly being TRBD1 (5 bases). Trimming removed 6 bases at V and 11 bases at J, with 20 bases between. The CDR3 is 14 amino acids. The germline V gene encodes CDR1 MNHNS and CDR2 SASEGT. CDR3 nucleotide sequence: TGTGCCAGCAGCGACGGGACCTCGATTTTGTCCCAGCATTTT. Protein sequence: CASSDGTSILSQHF.

The chain uses TRBV28 and TRBJ1-1, with TRBD1 identical over 10 bases. There are 14 residues in the CDR3. J lost 2 bases, V lost 7 bases, and 4 bases had no gene match. Germline CDR1 reads MDHEN; CDR2 reads SYDVKM. The CDR3 is CASMTGGFNTEAFF. DNA for the CDR3: TGTGCCAGCATGACAGGGGGCTTCAACACTGAAGCTTTCTTT. Full variable domain (rest looked up from reference TRBV28 and TRBJ1-1): DVKVTQSSRYLVKRTGEKVFLECVQDMDHENMFWYRQDPGLGLRLIYFSYDVKMKEKGDIPEGYSVSREKKERFSLILESASTNQTSMYLCASMTGGFNTEAFFGQGTRLTVV.

The chain employs TRBV6-6 and TRBJ1-5; D is unclear. Germline values: CDR1 MNHNY, CDR2 SVGAGI (reference sequence). With 6 bases removed from V and 5 bases from J, the gap between germline ends came to 11 bases. CDR3 length equals 13 residues. This chain's CDR3 is CASSRTVYQPQHF. The DNA for the CDR3 is TGTGCCAGCAGCCGTACAGTTTATCAGCCCCAGCATTTT.

The V gene is TRBV10-3, the J gene TRBJ1-2; D gene unclear. V gave up 6 bases and J gave up 8 bases, with 13 bases separating them. Germline CDR1 ENHRY, CDR2 SYGVKD. This CDR3 contains 12 residues. The CDR3: CAISTLFGGYTF. CDR3 nucleotides: TGTGCCATCAGCACTCTCTTTGGGGGCTACACCTTC.

This clone was counted once. The rearrangement uses TRBV4-2 and TRBJ1-2; weak D call: TRBD1 (5 bases). This CDR3 contains 14 residues. Trimming stripped 0 bases from V and 6 bases from J, with 11 bases between. Germline V CDR1 and CDR2: LGHNA, YNFKEQ. CDR3 sequence (DNA): TGTGCCAGCAGCCAAGAACAGGCAGTACATGGCTACACCTTC. This gives the protein CASSQEQAVHGYTF.

The V gene is TRBV27, the J gene TRBJ1-2; 8 bases map to TRBD1. V was clipped by 6 bases and J by 4 bases; unmatched bases: 13. The germline CDR1 and CDR2 sequences are MNHEY and SMNVEV (reference sequence). The CDR3 covers 16 residues. CDR3 nucleotide sequence: TGTGCCAGCAGCCCAATAAAGACAGGGGCTGCCTATGGCTACACCTTC. Protein sequence: CASSPIKTGAAYGYTF.

The chain has TRBV7-9 and TRBJ1-1; TRBD1 might be the D (5 bases). Germline loops: CDR1 SEHNR, CDR2 FQNEAQ (reference sequence). Trimming left V 5 bases short and J 4 bases short, with 14 bases between. The CDR3 is made up of 14 amino acids. The CDR3 reads CASSNDRVSTEAFF. CDR3 coding DNA: TGTGCCAGCAGCAACGACAGAGTATCCACTGAAGCTTTCTTT.

In this sample, this clone turned up a few times. The genes are TRBV2 and TRBJ1-4; no clear D. Germline CDR1 is SNHLY and CDR2 is FYNNEI. The CDR3 is 13 amino acids. Trimming shortened V by 8 bases and J by 4 bases, and 11 bases separated the two germline ends. CDR3 nucleotide sequence: TGTGCCAGCGTTTGGGCGTTTAATGAAAAACTGTTTTTT. Amino acids: CASVWAFNEKLFF.

The V and J genes are TRBV5-1 and TRBJ1-1; D possibly corresponds to TRBD1 (5 bases). Germline V lookup: CDR1 SGHRS, CDR2 YFSETQ. The CDR3 has 14 amino acids. Trimming took 0 bases from V and 3 from J, leaving 9 bases between them. DNA of the CDR3: TGCGCCAGCAGCTTGGGGGGGGGTCACACTGAAGCTTTCTTT. Its protein product is CASSLGGGHTEAFF.

The J gene is TRBJ2-7, the V gene TRBV20-1, with D perhaps matching TRBD2 (6 bases). This CDR3 is 11 amino acids long. CDR1 DFQATT and CDR2 SNEGSKA come from the germline V gene (reference sequence). The CDR3 reads CRPGGSDEQYF. CDR3 DNA: TGCAGACCTGGGGGGTCGGACGAGCAGTACTTC.

The chain couples TRBV25-1 to TRBJ1-1; the D is unclear. CDR3 length equals 14 residues. V was trimmed by 6 bases and J by 5 bases, leaving 16 bases between them. The germline CDR1 and CDR2 sequences are MGHDK and SYGVNS. CDR3 DNA sequence: TGTGCCAGCAGGCGAACAGACGTAGCTACTGAAGCTTTCTTT. Translating it yields CASRRTDVATEAFF.

The V gene is TRBV28, the J gene TRBJ2-7; D gene uncertain. The CDR3 has 12 amino acids. Germline V lookup: CDR1 MDHEN, CDR2 SYDVKM. Between the trimmed V and J ends, which lost 6 bases and 4 bases, there was a span of 10 bases. CDR3 residues: CASSSRVYEQYF. The CDR3 DNA reads TGTGCCAGCAGCTCCAGAGTTTACGAGCAGTACTTC.

The chain employs TRBV7-2 and TRBJ2-2; TRBD2 might be the D (7 bases). Germline CDR1 and CDR2: SGHTA and FQGNSA. Trimming took 6 bases from V and 5 from J, leaving 16 bases between them. The CDR3 totals 15 residues. CDR3 region: CASRAGGPGTGELFF. The CDR3 DNA sequence: TGTGCCAGCAGGGCCGGGGGGCCGGGAACCGGGGAGCTGTTTTTT.

This chain uses TRBV9 with TRBJ2-3; 8 bases are a match to TRBD2. Germline V gives CDR1 SGDLS, CDR2 YYNGEE. J lost 2 bases, V lost 0 bases, and 5 bases had no gene match. The CDR3 has 16 residues. As DNA, the CDR3 is TGTGCCAGCAGCGTAGGGCCAGCGGGAGACACAGATACGCAGTATTTT. Amino acid sequence: CASSVGPAGDTDTQYF. Based on the CDR3 plus reference TRBV9 and TRBJ2-3, the full variable domain is DSGVTQTPKHLITATGQRVTLRCSPRSGDLSVYWYQQSLDQGLQFLIQYYNGEERAKGNILERFSAQQFPDLHSELNLSSLELGDSALYFCASSVGPAGDTDTQYFGPGTRLTVL.

The chain recombines TRBV7-2 with TRBJ2-5, with D possibly called TRBD1 or TRBD2 (5 bases each). V was cut by 2 bases and J by 5 bases, with 18 bases left in between. The CDR3 is 16 residues long. Germline V gives CDR1 SGHTA, CDR2 FQGNSA. The CDR3 nucleotides are TGTGCCAGCAGCTTAATTGGGGTCGGGGCCCTTGAGACCCAGTACTTC. Its protein product is CASSLIGVGALETQYF.

J is TRBJ1-6 and V is TRBV5-6; D remains unclear. The germline V and J ends were trimmed by 0 bases and 9 bases, with 10 bases remaining between them. The CDR3 totals 14 residues. The V gene's germline CDR1 is SGHDT and CDR2 YYEEEE. CDR3 DNA: TGTGCCAGCAGCTTGGCCGTCGCGAGTTCACCCCTCCACTTT. This translates into CASSLAVASSPLHF.

CDR3 sequence reads: CASSGWTEFTGELFF. The CDR3 DNA follows: TGTGCCAGCAGTGGATGGACAGAATTCACCGGGGAGCTGTTTTTT. The chain uses TRBV6-1 and TRBJ2-2; D is perhaps TRBD1 (6 bases). This CDR3 has 15 amino acids. Germline V lookup: CDR1 MNHNS, CDR2 SASEGT. The ends were cut back, 4 bases at V and 4 bases at J, with 13 bases in the middle.

The chain carries TRBV28 and TRBJ2-3; TRBD2 matches at 9 bases. The germline V gene has CDR1 MDHEN and CDR2 SYDVKM. V shed 7 bases, J shed 4 bases, and the junction held 9 bases outside the gene matches. The CDR3 length is 15 residues. CDR3 bases: TGTGCCAGCAAATTTGGCGGGAGGGACTCAGATACGCAGTATTTT. It codes for CASKFGGRDSDTQYF.

V is TRBV30 and J is TRBJ2-7; 10 nucleotides agree with TRBD2. From germline, CDR1 is GTSNPN and CDR2 SVGIG (reference sequence). The CDR3 sequence is 17 residues long. Trimming took 3 bases from V and 3 from J; bases not matched to a gene: 14. The CDR3 sequence: CAWSEGLLAGGSYEQYF. The CDR3 bases are TGTGCCTGGAGCGAGGGCCTTTTAGCGGGAGGAAGCTACGAGCAGTACTTC. The full variable domain, completed using reference TRBV30 and TRBJ2-7, is SQTIHQWPATLVQPVGSPLSLECTVEGTSNPNLYWYRQAAGRGLQLLFYSVGIGQISSEVPQNLSASRPQDRQFILSSKKLLLSDSGFYLCAWSEGLLAGGSYEQYFGPGTRLTVT.

Here the CDR3 DNA reads TGTGCCAGCAGCTTATTGGGGGACCAAGAGACCCAGTACTTC. This codes for CASSLLGDQETQYF. V gene TRBV7-9 combines with J gene TRBJ2-5, with D perhaps matching TRBD1 or TRBD2 (5 bases each). Germline V lookup: CDR1 SEHNR, CDR2 FQNEAQ (reference sequence). The CDR3 extends over 14 amino acids. V was trimmed by 2 bases and J by 0 bases, leaving 7 bases between them.

V usage is TRBV9 and J usage is TRBJ2-5; no clear D gene. Germline CDR1 reads SGDLS; CDR2 reads YYNGEE. The V and J ends lost 7 bases and 8 bases respectively, with 12 bases between them. This CDR3 has 11 amino acids. The CDR3 region is CASGIGVTQYF. DNA for the CDR3: TGTGCCAGCGGAATTGGGGTCACCCAGTACTTC.

This clone was picked up a small number of times. The chain combines TRBV9 with TRBJ1-3; D is possibly TRBD1 (6 bases). This CDR3 contains 15 residues. Trimming shortened V by 0 bases and J by 1 base, and 8 bases separated the two germline ends. The V gene's germline CDR1 is SGDLS and CDR2 YYNGEE. CDR3 bases: TGTGCCAGCAGCGTAGGAGGGGGTTCTGGAAACACCATATATTTT. Protein sequence: CASSVGGGSGNTIYF.

The rearrangement links TRBV11-3 to TRBJ2-3; TRBD1 might be the D (6 bases). Germline CDR1 and CDR2: SGHNT and YENEEA. The V gene lost 4 bases and the J gene lost 4 bases, with 9 bases spanning the gap. CDR3 length: 13 residues. CDR3 DNA: TGTGCCAGCAGCTACCAGGGGCCAGATACGCAGTATTTT. Its protein product is CASSYQGPDTQYF.

The chain recombines TRBV6-1 with TRBJ2-2, with no clear D. This CDR3 spans 16 amino acids. Between the trimmed V and J ends, which lost 1 base and 4 bases, there was a span of 13 bases. Germline values: CDR1 MNHNS, CDR2 SASEGT. Written as DNA, the CDR3 is TGTGCCAGCAGTGAAGTTATTCAGAGCCCCACCGGGGAGCTGTTTTTT. It encodes CASSEVIQSPTGELFF.

V usage is TRBV7-9 and J usage is TRBJ2-2; 7 bases match TRBD1. J was trimmed by 6 bases and V by 6 bases; bases with no gene match: 10. Per germline, CDR1 SEHNR and CDR2 FQNEAQ (reference sequence). This CDR3 has 15 amino acids. CDR3 sequence (DNA): TGTGCCAGCAGGCTTCCGGGACAGCTGCCCGGGGAGCTGTTTTTT. Residues: CASRLPGQLPGELFF.

This clone was recorded a few times. The chain recombines TRBV14 with TRBJ1-3; 7 bases line up with TRBD1. The CDR3 runs 16 residues. The J segment lost 0 bases and the V segment lost 6 bases, leaving 8 bases of the junction unmatched. The V gene's germline CDR1 is SGHDN and CDR2 FVKESK. CDR3 in amino acids: CASSRQGPPSGNTIYF. Here the CDR3 DNA reads TGTGCCAGCAGTCGACAGGGTCCCCCCTCTGGAAACACCATATATTTT.

This chain links TRBV2 with TRBJ2-3; D uncertain. V lost 9 bases and J 0 bases, leaving 10 bases between the germline ends. In germline, CDR1 is SNHLY, CDR2 FYNNEI. This CDR3 contains 13 residues. DNA of the CDR3: TGTGCCAGTACCTTCATAAGCACAGATACGCAGTATTTT. Protein sequence: CASTFISTDTQYF.